This is a list of T cell receptor beta chains from one sample in a study of T cells after yellow fever vaccination. TCRdb reprocessed the 5' RACE reads with MiXCR, giving one entry per CDR3 protein. The data show 300,000 to 400,000 distinct CDR3 sequences, around 13% seen once. Sequenced material: CD4+ T cells sorted from PBMCs, taken 15 days after the yellow fever booster vaccination. All receptors derive from a man aged 18 to 35 who received the YFV17D yellow fever vaccine. CDR3s include the opening cysteine and the closing phenylalanine or tryptophan. A D gene is named only where the DNA matches it firmly. Some rows have no size entry. The others give once, few or many, or a class for an expanded clone.

V gene: TRBV12-3/TRBV12-4; clone size: few; J gene: TRBJ1-5; D gene: TRBD1; CDR3 DNA: TGTGCCAGCAGTGGGACAGATAGCAATCAGCCCCAGCATTTT; CDR3 protein: CASSGTDSNQPQHF
V gene: TRBV7-9; clone size: NA; J gene: TRBJ1-2; D gene: TRBD1; CDR3 DNA: TGTGCCAGCAGCTTGGGACAGGGCTTATCAGCTAACTATGGCTACACCTTC; CDR3 protein: CASSLGQGLSANYGYTF
V gene: TRBV12-3/TRBV12-4; clone size: few; J gene: TRBJ2-3; D gene: TRBD2; CDR3 DNA: TGTGCCAGCCAGCGGGAGGGAGATACGCAGTATTTT; CDR3 protein: CASQREGDTQYF
V gene: TRBV7-2; clone size: few; J gene: TRBJ1-4; D gene: NA; CDR3 DNA: TGTGCCAGCAGCTTAATCGGGACATGGGCTGAAAAACTGTTTTTT; CDR3 protein: CASSLIGTWAEKLFF
V gene: TRBV6-2/TRBV6-3; clone size: NA; J gene: TRBJ1-1; D gene: NA; CDR3 DNA: TGTGCCAGCAGTTACGGAGCCACTGAAGCTTTCTTT; CDR3 protein: CASSYGATEAFF
V gene: TRBV19; clone size: NA; J gene: TRBJ2-3; D gene: NA; CDR3 DNA: TGTGCCAGTAGTATCCCGGGGGCGGATACGCAGTATTTT; CDR3 protein: CASSIPGADTQYF
V gene: TRBV6-5; clone size: NA; J gene: TRBJ1-5; D gene: NA; CDR3 DNA: TGTGCCAGCCGAGGGGGGGGTAATCAGCCCCAGCATTTT; CDR3 protein: CASRGGGNQPQHF
V gene: TRBV5-1; clone size: many; J gene: TRBJ2-1; D gene: TRBD2; CDR3 DNA: TGCGCCAGCAGTTCTCGCCTAGCGGGGATCAATGAGCAGTTCTTC; CDR3 protein: CASSSRLAGINEQFF
V gene: TRBV19; clone size: few; J gene: TRBJ2-1; D gene: NA; CDR3 DNA: TGTGCCAGTAGTATTCGATGGGTTAGGGGGATTGAGCAGTTCTTC; CDR3 protein: CASSIRWVRGIEQFF
V gene: TRBV7-2; clone size: few; J gene: TRBJ2-5; D gene: NA; CDR3 DNA: TGTGCCAGCAGCTTAAATCGCGGGCCGGAAGAGACCCAGTACTTC; CDR3 protein: CASSLNRGPEETQYF
V gene: TRBV15; clone size: few; J gene: TRBJ2-1; D gene: NA; CDR3 DNA: TGTGCCACCAGCAGAGTCGAGCGCACTGAGCAGTTCTTC; CDR3 protein: CATSRVERTEQFF
V gene: TRBV12-3/TRBV12-4; clone size: many; J gene: TRBJ1-2; D gene: NA; CDR3 DNA: TGTGCCAGCAAGCTGCAAGCCGGGGGCTACACCTTC; CDR3 protein: CASKLQAGGYTF
V gene: TRBV7-3; clone size: many; J gene: TRBJ2-2; D gene: NA; CDR3 DNA: TGTGCCAGCAGCTCAATGGGGGGCGCGAACACCGGGGAGCTGTTTTTT; CDR3 protein: CASSSMGGANTGELFF
V gene: TRBV3-1; clone size: many; J gene: TRBJ1-2; D gene: NA; CDR3 DNA: TGTGCCAGCAGCCCCCGGGGGGCAGGAGGCTACACCTTC; CDR3 protein: CASSPRGAGGYTF
V gene: TRBV5-6; clone size: many; J gene: TRBJ1-2; D gene: NA; CDR3 DNA: TGTGCCAGCAGCTTGGGAGACGGAAACGGCTACACCTTC; CDR3 protein: CASSLGDGNGYTF
V gene: TRBV20-1; clone size: few; J gene: TRBJ1-2; D gene: NA; CDR3 DNA: TGCAGTGCTAGAGATCGAGAGGGAGGGTTAAGGGGCTACACCTTC; CDR3 protein: CSARDREGGLRGYTF
V gene: TRBV7-3; clone size: NA; J gene: TRBJ2-1; D gene: TRBD2; CDR3 DNA: TGTGCCAGCAGCGCTTCTAGCGGGGGTTACAATGAGCAGTTCTTC; CDR3 protein: CASSASSGGYNEQFF
V gene: TRBV28; clone size: NA; J gene: TRBJ1-2; D gene: NA; CDR3 DNA: TGTGCCAGCAGTTTAGGTCCGGGGGCGATTGGCTACACCTTC; CDR3 protein: CASSLGPGAIGYTF
V gene: TRBV5-1; clone size: many; J gene: TRBJ1-2; D gene: NA; CDR3 DNA: TGCGCCAGCAGCTTGGCCCGAGGGGATGGCTACACCTTC; CDR3 protein: CASSLARGDGYTF
V gene: TRBV30; clone size: few; J gene: TRBJ2-1; D gene: TRBD2; CDR3 DNA: TGTGCCTGGAGTGTCCCTAGCGGACTGGGGAATGAGCAGTTCTTC; CDR3 protein: CAWSVPSGLGNEQFF
V gene: TRBV5-1; clone size: many; J gene: TRBJ1-1; D gene: TRBD1; CDR3 DNA: TGCGCCAGCAGCTTGACAGGGGGCGTGGTAACTGAAGCTTTCTTT; CDR3 protein: CASSLTGGVVTEAFF
V gene: TRBV12-3/TRBV12-4; clone size: few; J gene: TRBJ2-5; D gene: TRBD2; CDR3 DNA: TGTGCCAGCAGTCCTACACTAGCGGGGGGAGAGACCCAGTACTTC; CDR3 protein: CASSPTLAGGETQYF
V gene: TRBV27; clone size: many; J gene: TRBJ2-5; D gene: NA; CDR3 DNA: TGTGCCAGCAGTCCTCGGACGCGGGAGACCCAGTACTTC; CDR3 protein: CASSPRTRETQYF
V gene: TRBV7-6; clone size: NA; J gene: TRBJ1-6; D gene: NA; CDR3 DNA: TGTGCCAGCAGCTTAGCGGTAGGGTCACCCCTCCACTTT; CDR3 protein: CASSLAVGSPLHF
V gene: TRBV27; clone size: few; J gene: TRBJ2-7; D gene: NA; CDR3 DNA: TGTGCCAGCAGCAAAGATCTATTTGTACCGACCTACGAGCAGTACTTC; CDR3 protein: CASSKDLFVPTYEQYF
V gene: TRBV20-1; clone size: few; J gene: TRBJ1-4; D gene: NA; CDR3 DNA: TGCAGTGCTAGGGGTTCAGGTAGCAATGAAAAACTGTTTTTT; CDR3 protein: CSARGSGSNEKLFF
V gene: TRBV9; clone size: NA; J gene: TRBJ2-3; D gene: NA; CDR3 DNA: TGTGCCAGCAGCGTAGTGGGGGGGCCGTCTGATAGGCAGTATTTT; CDR3 protein: CASSVVGGPSDRQYF
V gene: TRBV12-3/TRBV12-4; clone size: NA; J gene: TRBJ1-5; D gene: NA; CDR3 DNA: TGTGCCAGCAGTTTAGGGGTGAGAAGCAATCAGCCCCAGCATTTT; CDR3 protein: CASSLGVRSNQPQHF
V gene: TRBV6-2/TRBV6-3; clone size: NA; J gene: TRBJ2-1; D gene: TRBD2; CDR3 DNA: TGTGCCAGCACCCCTCAACTAGCGGGGGGGCCCAATGAGCAGTTCTTC; CDR3 protein: CASTPQLAGGPNEQFF
V gene: TRBV18; clone size: NA; J gene: TRBJ1-1; D gene: TRBD1; CDR3 DNA: TGTGCCAGCTCACCATCAGGGGGCGATGAAGCTTTCTTT; CDR3 protein: CASSPSGGDEAFF
V gene: TRBV5-1; clone size: NA; J gene: TRBJ1-1; D gene: NA; CDR3 DNA: TGCGCCAGCAGCGGGAACTGGGTTCAGGCTGAAGCTTTCTTT; CDR3 protein: CASSGNWVQAEAFF
V gene: TRBV4-3; clone size: NA; J gene: TRBJ1-5; D gene: TRBD1; CDR3 DNA: TGCGCCAGCAGCCAAGCGGGGGCATACAGGGGGGGAAGGCAGCCCCAGCATTTT; CDR3 protein: CASSQAGAYRGGRQPQHF
V gene: TRBV7-2; clone size: NA; J gene: TRBJ2-5; D gene: NA; CDR3 DNA: TGTGCCAGCAGCTTAGCGTTAGGGCGGCGGGAGACCCAGTACTTC; CDR3 protein: CASSLALGRRETQYF
V gene: TRBV9; clone size: NA; J gene: TRBJ1-6; D gene: TRBD1; CDR3 DNA: TGTGCCAGCAGCGGACAGGGAAATGGGAGCTCCTATAATTCACCCCTCCACTTT; CDR3 protein: CASSGQGNGSSYNSPLHF
V gene: TRBV5-1; clone size: NA; J gene: TRBJ2-2; D gene: TRBD2; CDR3 DNA: TGCGCCAGCAGCTTTCTAGCGGGCGACAACACCGGGGAGCTGTTTTTT; CDR3 protein: CASSFLAGDNTGELFF
V gene: TRBV19; clone size: NA; J gene: TRBJ1-5; D gene: NA; CDR3 DNA: TGTGCCAGCCGAAGAGCGGGAATATATAGCAATCAGCCCCAGCATTTT; CDR3 protein: CASRRAGIYSNQPQHF
V gene: TRBV5-6; clone size: many; J gene: TRBJ2-5; D gene: NA; CDR3 DNA: TGTGCCAGCAGCTCACCCCCGGAGGGAGTTAAGACCCAGTACTTC; CDR3 protein: CASSSPPEGVKTQYF
V gene: TRBV21-1; clone size: few; J gene: TRBJ1-5; D gene: NA; CDR3 DNA: TGTGCCAGCAGCAACCCATGGGACAGATTTCCAAATCAGCCCCAGCATTTT; CDR3 protein: CASSNPWDRFPNQPQHF
V gene: TRBV30; clone size: NA; J gene: TRBJ1-2; D gene: NA; CDR3 DNA: TGTGCCTGTTACTATTCAGACTATGGCTACACCTTC; CDR3 protein: CACYYSDYGYTF
V gene: TRBV4-2; clone size: NA; J gene: TRBJ2-5; D gene: NA; CDR3 DNA: TGTGCCAGCACTCCATGGGCGGGGGCCCAAGAGACCCAGTACTTC; CDR3 protein: CASTPWAGAQETQYF
V gene: TRBV20-1; clone size: few; J gene: TRBJ2-5; D gene: TRBD2; CDR3 DNA: TGCAGTACTCCGGGACTAGCTTTCCAGACCCAGTACTTC; CDR3 protein: CSTPGLAFQTQYF
V gene: TRBV13; clone size: NA; J gene: TRBJ2-1; D gene: TRBD1; CDR3 DNA: TGTGCCAGCAGCTCCAGTACCGGGACAGGGGGCGTAGTTCTTTACAATGAGCAGTTCTTC; CDR3 protein: CASSSSTGTGGVVLYNEQFF